The 4 T cell receptor beta chains listed next were all sequenced from one sample in a study of blood T cell repertoires in COVID-19. TCRdb's copy holds only in-frame clones and misses some; the assay was immunoSEQ multiplex PCR. The sample records under 150,000 clones, roughly 91% being singletons. Material for sequencing was peripheral blood. These receptors all stem from a man aged 50 to 59 with active or convalescent COVID-19.

The V gene is TRBV28, the J gene TRBJ2-7; 9 positions match TRBD1. The CDR3 runs to 16 residues. Trimming cost V 3 bases and J 2 bases; bases outside gene matches: 8. Looked up from germline, CDR1 is MDHEN and CDR2 is SYDVKM. The CDR3 protein is CASSFDGTGRAYEQYF. CDR3 DNA sequence: TGTGCCAGCAGTTTCGACGGGACAGGGAGGGCCTACGAGCAGTACTTC.

V usage is TRBV24-1 and J usage is TRBJ2-5; 7 nucleotides align to TRBD1. The germline V gene encodes CDR1 KGHDR and CDR2 SFDVKD. The CDR3 has 15 residues. The trim removed 4 bases at V and 2 bases at J, leaving 6 bases unmatched. The CDR3 DNA is TGTGCCACCAGTGACCCCAGGGGGATACAAGAGACCCAGTACTTC. Residues: CATSDPRGIQETQYF.

This rearrangement joins TRBV5-1 to TRBJ2-5, with a tentative D call TRBD1 (5 bases). V was shortened by 3 bases and J by 4 bases, with 19 bases between the two germline ends. The CDR3 covers 16 residues. CDR1 and CDR2 (germline): SGHRS, YFSETQ. The CDR3 DNA follows: TGCGCCAGCAGCTCCCTGGACAACCCAAGGGCAGAGACCCAGTACTTC. Amino acids: CASSSLDNPRAETQYF.

This chain connects TRBV27 to TRBJ1-1; 8 positions agree with TRBD1. The CDR3 length is 14 residues. V shed 3 bases, J shed 2 bases, and the junction held 2 bases outside the gene matches. Germline V gene lookup returns CDR1 MNHEY and CDR2 SMNVEV (reference sequence). CDR3 amino acids: CASSFSGGNTEAFF. CDR3 coding DNA: TGTGCCAGCAGTTTCTCAGGGGGCAACACTGAAGCTTTCTTT.